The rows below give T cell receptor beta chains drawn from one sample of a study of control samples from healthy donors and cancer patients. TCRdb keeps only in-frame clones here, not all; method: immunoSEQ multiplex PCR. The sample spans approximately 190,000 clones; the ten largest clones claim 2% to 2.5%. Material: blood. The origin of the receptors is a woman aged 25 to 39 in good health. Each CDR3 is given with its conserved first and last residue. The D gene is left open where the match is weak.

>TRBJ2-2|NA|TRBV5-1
CASSLSAGELFF
TGCGCCAGCAGCTTGAGTGCCGGGGAGCTGTTTTTT
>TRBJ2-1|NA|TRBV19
CASQPSGYNEQFF
TGTGCCAGTCAGCCCAGCGGATACAATGAGCAGTTCTTC
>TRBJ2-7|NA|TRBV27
CASGRDRIPYEQYF
TGTGCCAGCGGCCGGGACCGGATTCCTTACGAGCAGTACTTC
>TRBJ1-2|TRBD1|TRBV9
CASSVVSTGYHYGYTF
TGTGCCAGCAGCGTAGTTTCGACAGGGTATCACTATGGCTACACCTTC
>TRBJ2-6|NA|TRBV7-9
CASSHTGPGANVLTF
TGTGCCAGCAGCCACACAGGGCCTGGGGCCAACGTCCTGACTTTC
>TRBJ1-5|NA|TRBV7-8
CASSLSGGTRPQHF
TGTGCCAGCAGCTTAAGCGGGGGGACTAGGCCCCAGCATTTT
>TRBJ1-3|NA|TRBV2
CASSEEGGSGNTIYF
TGTGCCAGCAGTGAAGAGGGGGGCAGTGGAAACACCATATATTTT
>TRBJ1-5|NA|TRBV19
CASSSLGAGHQPQHF
TGTGCCAGTAGTTCGCTCGGGGCAGGGCATCAGCCCCAGCATTTT
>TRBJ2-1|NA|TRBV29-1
CSVEHGGPYNEQFF
TGCAGCGTTGAACACGGGGGGCCCTACAATGAGCAGTTCTTC
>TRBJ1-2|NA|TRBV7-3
CASSREQGVYGYTF
TGTGCCAGCAGCCGGGAGCAGGGCGTCTATGGCTACACCTTC
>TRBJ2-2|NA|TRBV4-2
CASSQGGEREAGELFF
TGTGCCAGCAGCCAAGGGGGGGAGAGGGAGGCCGGGGAGCTGTTTTTT
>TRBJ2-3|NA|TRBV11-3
CASSSDGVPDTQYF
TGTGCCAGCAGCTCGGACGGGGTCCCAGATACGCAGTATTTT
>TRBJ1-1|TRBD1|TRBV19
CASSIGPRQGKVAFF
TGTGCCAGTAGTATAGGACCGCGACAGGGGAAGGTCGCTTTCTTT
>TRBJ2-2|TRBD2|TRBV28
CASSFRSGGAGTGELFF
TGTGCCAGCAGTTTCCGTAGCGGGGGGGCCGGCACCGGGGAGCTGTTTTTT
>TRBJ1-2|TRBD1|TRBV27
CASSWGRDSFFYTF
TGTGCCAGCAGTTGGGGCCGGGACAGTTTTTTCTACACCTTC
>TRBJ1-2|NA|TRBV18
CASSPSFESGGYTF
TGTGCCAGCTCACCTTCTTTTGAGTCCGGGGGCTACACCTTC
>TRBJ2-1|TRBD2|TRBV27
CASTYGTTYNEQFF
TGTGCCAGCACCTACGGGACTACCTACAATGAGCAGTTCTTC
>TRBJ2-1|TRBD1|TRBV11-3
CASSFGTGYNEQFF
TGTGCCAGCAGCTTCGGGACAGGGTACAATGAGCAGTTCTTC
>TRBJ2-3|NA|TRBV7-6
CASSLSLQGQADTQYF
TGTGCCAGCAGCTTATCCCTGCAGGGTCAGGCGGATACGCAGTATTTT
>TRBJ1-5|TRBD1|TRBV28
CASSSAGTGPNQPQHF
TGTGCCAGCAGTTCCGCCGGGACAGGGCCGAATCAGCCCCAGCATTTT
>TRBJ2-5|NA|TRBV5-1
CASRGGARETQYF
TGCGCCAGCAGAGGGGGGGCGAGAGAGACCCAGTACTTC
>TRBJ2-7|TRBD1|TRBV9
CASSLGQGSYEQYF
TGTGCCAGCAGCCTCGGACAGGGCTCCTACGAGCAGTACTTC
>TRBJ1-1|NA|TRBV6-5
CASSYSMSDGAFF
TGTGCCAGCAGTTACTCTATGAGCGACGGGGCTTTCTTT
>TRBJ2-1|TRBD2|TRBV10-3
CAISEAGLAGASMSSYNEQFF
TGTGCCATCAGTGAGGCTGGACTAGCGGGGGCCTCAATGAGCTCCTACAATGAGCAGTTCTTC
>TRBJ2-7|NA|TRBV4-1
CASSQETGSSYEQYF
TGCGCCAGCAGCCAAGAAACAGGGAGCTCCTACGAGCAGTACTTC
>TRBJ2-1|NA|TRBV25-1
CASSGRGDEGQFF
TGTGCCAGCAGTGGCCGCGGTGACGAGGGGCAGTTCTTC
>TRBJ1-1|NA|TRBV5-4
CASSWGRGGNTEAFF
TGTGCCAGCAGCTGGGGCAGGGGCGGGAACACTGAAGCTTTCTTT
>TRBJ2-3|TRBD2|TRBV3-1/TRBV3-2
CASSQDHSGLAGGRDTQYF
TGTGCCAGCAGCCAAGATCACAGCGGACTAGCGGGGGGTAGAGATACGCAGTATTTT
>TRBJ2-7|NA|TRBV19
CASGRTEYFYEQYF
TGTGCCTCGGGACGGACCGAATACTTCTACGAGCAGTACTTC
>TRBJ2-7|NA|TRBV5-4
CASSLDNFNEQYF
TGTGCCAGCAGCTTGGACAATTTCAACGAGCAGTACTTC
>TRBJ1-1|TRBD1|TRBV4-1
CASSQGLQGVNAFF
TGCGCCAGCAGCCAAGGGTTACAGGGGGTTAATGCTTTCTTT